Each of the 17 T cell receptor beta chains below was sequenced from the same sample in a study of CD8 T cells in ankylosing spondylitis. Using its own MiXCR run on the 5' RACE reads, TCRdb lists one record per CDR3 protein. The table records 200,000 or so distinct CDR3 sequences, over 10% of them present only once. Sequencing was done on a sample of blood, either unsorted or a sorted T cell fraction (not recorded which). All receptors derive from a female donor with ankylosing spondylitis or in good health (not recorded which).

This clonotype was recorded many times. CDR3 in amino acids: CASSPDAGGTDTQYF. DNA of the CDR3: TGTGCCAGCAGCCCCGATGCGGGAGGCACAGATACGCAGTATTTT. The chain is built from TRBV7-2 and TRBJ2-3, with 7 bases lining up with TRBD2. In germline, CDR1 is SGHTA, CDR2 FQGNSA. The CDR3 loop spans 15 amino acids. Trimming at V came to 5 bases and at J to 1 base, leaving 6 bases not matched to a gene. Supplemented by reference TRBV7-2 and TRBJ2-3, the full variable domain reads GAGVSQSPSNKVTEKGKDVELRCDPISGHTALYWYRQSLGQGLEFLIYFQGNSAPDKSGLPSDRFSAERTGGSVSTLTIQRTQQEDSAVYLCASSPDAGGTDTQYFGPGTRLTVL.

This clonotype appeared many times. The chain combines TRBV5-1 with TRBJ1-6; D gene unclear. The V and J ends lost 4 bases and 5 bases respectively, with 13 bases between them. CDR3 length equals 15 residues. The germline gives CDR1 SGHRS, CDR2 YFSETQ. Written as DNA, the CDR3 is TGCGCCAGCAGCCTTTACGGCGGCAATAATTCACCCCTCCACTTT. It encodes CASSLYGGNNSPLHF.

This clonotype was detected ten times or more. The V call is TRBV29-1, the J call TRBJ2-1; D is possibly TRBD2 (6 bases). Trimming cost V 5 bases and J 9 bases, with 14 bases left between them. Germline CDR1 and CDR2: SQVTM and ANQGSEA. The CDR3 runs to 12 residues. The CDR3 DNA is TGCAGCGTTTTTATAGCAGCGGGTGAGCAGTTCTTC. This translates into CSVFIAAGEQFF.

This sequence joins TRBV20-1 and TRBJ2-3; 9 nucleotides align to TRBD2. This CDR3 contains 12 residues. Germline lookup yields CDR1 DFQATT and CDR2 SNEGSKA (reference sequence). The DNA of the CDR3 is TGCACTTTAGCGGGAGACGCAGATACGCAGTATTTT. It yields the protein CTLAGDADTQYF.

At least ten counts were recorded for this clonotype. This chain joins TRBV12-3 or TRBV12-4 and TRBJ2-1; D remains unclear. V gave up 3 bases and J gave up 9 bases, with 9 bases separating them. This CDR3 is built from 12 residues. In DNA, the CDR3 is TGTGCCAGCAGTTTGAGACTCAGTGAGCAGTTCTTC. It specifies CASSLRLSEQFF.

The table lists this clonotype with many counts. V and J are TRBV12-3 or TRBV12-4 and TRBJ2-7; 7 nucleotides align to TRBD1. The CDR3 is 12 amino acids. After removal of 6 bases from V and 5 bases from J, the junction contained 4 bases not matched to a gene. In DNA, the CDR3 is TGTGCCAGCAGCCCCGACAGGGACGAGCAGTACTTC. Translated, it gives CASSPDRDEQYF.

V is TRBV9 and J is TRBJ2-7; 8 bases are shared with TRBD1. The CDR3 extends over 16 amino acids. V was clipped by 3 bases and J by 2 bases; unmatched bases: 10. From germline, CDR1 is SGDLS and CDR2 YYNGEE. The CDR3 region is CASSAGYGQGTYEQYF. The CDR3 coding sequence is TGTGCCAGCAGCGCGGGATACGGACAGGGCACCTACGAGCAGTACTTC.

This clonotype came up a few times. The chain links TRBV10-2 to TRBJ1-2; the D is unclear. The germline V gene encodes CDR1 WSHSY and CDR2 SAAADI. V was shortened by 8 bases and J by 2 bases, with 12 bases between the two germline ends. The CDR3 has 13 residues. The CDR3 loop is CASDETANYGYTF. The CDR3 bases are TGCGCCAGCGATGAAACAGCGAACTATGGCTACACCTTC.

This clonotype was counted a few times. The rearrangement uses TRBV15 and TRBJ2-5; D is ambiguous. The CDR3 is 15 amino acids. Germline V lookup: CDR1 LNHNV, CDR2 YYDKDF (reference sequence). V lost 0 bases to trimming and J lost 5 bases, with 13 bases between them. CDR3 bases: TGTGCCACCAGCAGAGATCGTGCCATCGGGGAGACCCAGTACTTC. Its translation: CATSRDRAIGETQYF.

The genes are TRBV30 and TRBJ1-4; 9 bases are a match to TRBD1. Trimming cost V 3 bases and J 8 bases; bases outside gene matches: 10. The V gene's germline CDR1 is GTSNPN and CDR2 SVGIG (reference sequence). This CDR3 comprises 15 residues. The chain's CDR3 is CAWRPMTGGREKLFF. As DNA, the CDR3 is TGTGCCTGGAGACCGATGACAGGGGGGCGAGAAAAACTGTTTTTT.

This clonotype appeared a few times. V is TRBV12-3 or TRBV12-4 and J is TRBJ1-3; D unclear. The CDR3 runs 15 residues. V shed 1 base and J shed 0 bases, with 7 bases lying between them. CDR3 nucleotide sequence: TGTGCCAGCAGTTTAGACCGGCACTCTGGAAACACCATATATTTT. As protein: CASSLDRHSGNTIYF.

This clonotype was observed many times. The V and J genes are TRBV12-3 or TRBV12-4 and TRBJ1-4, with 7 bases lining up with TRBD1. Trimming took 6 bases from V and 8 from J; bases not matched to a gene: 9. The CDR3 is 14 residues long. CDR3 residues: CASSRGQVQEKLFF. The DNA for the CDR3 is TGTGCCAGCAGCCGAGGACAGGTGCAAGAAAAACTGTTTTTT.

This clonotype was observed once. The chain links TRBV18 to TRBJ1-1; D gene ambiguous. This CDR3 is 12 amino acids long. The germline gives CDR1 KGHSH, CDR2 LQKENI. The V end was cut by 0 bases, the J end by 4 bases, with 3 bases between. CDR3 loop: CASSPPTTEAFF. CDR3 DNA: TGTGCCAGCTCACCACCGACCACTGAAGCTTTCTTT.

This clonotype occurred many times. This chain joins TRBV5-1 and TRBJ2-1; the match to TRBD2 covers 13 bases. Per germline, CDR1 SGHRS and CDR2 YFSETQ. Trimming took 5 bases from V and 2 from J; bases not matched to a gene: 10. The CDR3 extends over 18 amino acids. CDR3 nucleotide sequence: TGCGCCAGCAGAGGCGGACTAGCGGGAGCGGGCGCCTACAATGAGCAGTTCTTC. It encodes CASRGGLAGAGAYNEQFF.

V gene TRBV7-2 combines with J gene TRBJ2-1; 9 positions agree with TRBD2. Germline-derived CDR1 and CDR2 are SGHTA and FQGNSA. This CDR3 spans 16 amino acids. V shed 4 bases and J 7 bases; nucleotides not matched to a gene: 11. CDR3 protein: CASSSRGGRAMNEQFF. CDR3 sequence (DNA): TGTGCCAGCAGCTCCCGGGGCGGGAGGGCCATGAATGAGCAGTTCTTC.

The chain links TRBV20-1 to TRBJ2-2; 11 bases match TRBD2. CDR3 length: 16 residues. Germline V gene lookup returns CDR1 DFQATT and CDR2 SNEGSKA (reference sequence). V lost 3 bases and J lost 7; bases outside the gene matches: 10. For the CDR3, the DNA is TGCAGTGCTAGGTTTAGCGGGAGGGCCTTTAGCGGGGAGCTGTTTTTT. It translates to CSARFSGRAFSGELFF.

This clonotype was detected ten times or more. The chain employs TRBV11-2 and TRBJ2-2; either TRBD1 or TRBD2 may fit D (6 bases each). Germline assignment: CDR1 SGHAT and CDR2 FQNNGV. Trimming left V 1 base short and J 5 bases short, with 11 bases between. The CDR3 consists of 15 residues. CDR3 sequence (DNA): TGTGCCAGCAGCTTAGGTTCGGGGGCAACCGGGGAGCTGTTTTTT. It codes for CASSLGSGATGELFF.